This T cell receptor beta chain was recovered during a study of graft-versus-host responses after intestinal transplantation. The sample holds a few counts of this clone. Its antigen is still unknown. Clones were read by immunoSEQ multiplex PCR, and TCRdb kept only the in-frame ones, dropping some. The sample lists tens of thousands of clones, around 90% seen once, with around 0.35% in the top ten. Trimming cost V 6 bases and J 10 bases, with 15 bases left between them. CDR1 and CDR2 (germline): KGHSH, LQKENI. The CDR3 runs to 12 residues. The input for sequencing was unstimulated CD4+ T cells sorted from spleen or lymph node cells, taken before intestinal transplant. The clonotype was recovered from a human donor who received an intestinal transplant. The J gene is TRBJ1-1, the V gene TRBV18, with D maybe TRBD1 (5 bases). For the CDR3, the DNA is TGTGCCAGCTCGCGCGGAGGGGAGGCAGCTTTCTTT. Residues: CASSRGGEAAFF.